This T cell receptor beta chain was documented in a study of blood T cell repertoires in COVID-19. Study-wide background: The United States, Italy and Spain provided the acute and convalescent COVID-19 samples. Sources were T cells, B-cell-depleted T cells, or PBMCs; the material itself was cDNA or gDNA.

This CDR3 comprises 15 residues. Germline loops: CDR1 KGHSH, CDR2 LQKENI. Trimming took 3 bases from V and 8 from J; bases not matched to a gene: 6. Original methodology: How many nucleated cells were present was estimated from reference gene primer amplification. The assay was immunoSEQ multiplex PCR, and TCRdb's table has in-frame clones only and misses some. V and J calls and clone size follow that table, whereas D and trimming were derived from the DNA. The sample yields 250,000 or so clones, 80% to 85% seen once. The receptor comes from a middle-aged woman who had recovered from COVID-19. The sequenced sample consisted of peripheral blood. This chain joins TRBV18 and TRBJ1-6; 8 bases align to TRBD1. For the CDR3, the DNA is TGTGCCAGCTCACCTCGGACAGGGACGGATTCACCCCTCCACTTT. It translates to CASSPRTGTDSPLHF. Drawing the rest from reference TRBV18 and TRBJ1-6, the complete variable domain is NAGVMQNPRHLVRRRGQEARLRCSPMKGHSHVYWYRQLPEEGLKFMVYLQKENIIDESGMPKERFSAEFPKEGPSILRIQQVVRGDSAAYFCASSPRTGTDSPLHFGNGTRLTVT.